This T cell receptor beta chain was recovered during a study of blood T cell repertoires in COVID-19. Study-level information: Samples came from the United States, Italy and Spain, spanning acute and convalescent COVID-19. T cells, B-cell-depleted T cells, or PBMCs supplied cDNA or gDNA.

This CDR3 contains 14 residues. V was cut by 6 bases and J by 0 bases, with 11 bases left in between. CDR1 MNHEY and CDR2 SVGAGI come from the germline V gene. In the authors' workflow: From reference gene primer amplification, estimates of nucleated cell counts were derived. TCRdb keeps only in-frame clones here, not all; method: immunoSEQ multiplex PCR. V, J and clone size are taken as reported in that table, and D and trimming were inferred from the DNA itself. The repertoire consists of some 87,000 clones, with about 87% occurring once and the leading ten covering about 17%. Sequencing used peripheral blood. This clonotype originated in a human donor in a cohort sampled during active COVID-19. This chain links TRBV6-5 with TRBJ1-1; D perhaps matches TRBD1 (6 bases). This chain's CDR3 is CASSRGRMNTEAFF. The CDR3 bases are TGTGCCAGCAGCAGGGGACGGATGAACACTGAAGCTTTCTTT.